This is a list of T cell receptor beta chains from one sample in a study of shared clonotypes between healthy human individuals. TCRdb's copy holds only in-frame clones and misses some; the assay was immunoSEQ multiplex PCR. The sample includes approximately 1.5 million clones, approximately 98.5% seen only once; the top ten take 0.36%. The sequenced material came from naive CD4+ T cells sorted from blood. All receptors derive from a man aged 25 to 40 in good health. The CDR3 runs from the conserved cysteine through the conserved F or W. A D gene is named only where the DNA matches it firmly. Clone sizes are given selectively: once, few, many, or a class where the clone is expanded.

>.|.|TRBJ2-1|TRBV5-6
TGTGCCAGCAGCTTGTCCAATGAGCAGTTCTTC
CASSLSNEQFF
>.|TRBD1|TRBJ1-1|TRBV30
TGTGCCAGACCGGGACAGGGGGCCACTGAAGCTTTCTTT
CARPGQGATEAFF
>.|TRBD2|TRBJ2-3|TRBV5-1
TGCGCCAGCAGCGCGGGACTAGCGCCCCCAGATACGCAGTATTTT
CASSAGLAPPDTQYF
>.|TRBD1|TRBJ1-4|TRBV28
TGTGCCAGCAGCGACGCCCGCACAGGGGTTACTGAAAAACTGTTTTTT
CASSDARTGVTEKLFF
>.|.|TRBJ1-1|TRBV2
TGTGCCAGGGGACACTTCATGAACACTGAAGCTTTCTTT
CARGHFMNTEAFF
>.|.|TRBJ1-2|TRBV5-8
TGTGCCAGCAGCCCAGGGCTGAACTATGGCTACACCTTC
CASSPGLNYGYTF
>once|TRBD2|TRBJ2-5|TRBV5-1
TGCGCCAGCGGGGCAGGGACTACACAAGAGACCCAGTACTTC
CASGAGTTQETQYF
>.|.|TRBJ1-3|TRBV7-2
TGTGCCAGCAGCGCAGTCTTCTCTGGAAACACCATATATTTT
CASSAVFSGNTIYF
>.|.|TRBJ1-4|TRBV4-3
TGCGCCAGCAGCCAAGACAGATCGGCGGAAGCTAATGAAAAACTGTTTTTT
CASSQDRSAEANEKLFF
>.|TRBD2|TRBJ2-3|TRBV5-1
TGCGCCAGCAGGAGTGCTAGCGGGAAAGATACGCAGTATTTT
CASRSASGKDTQYF
>.|TRBD2|TRBJ2-1|TRBV29-1
TGCAGCCCGAGGAGGGTAGCGGGAGTGGGTTGGGATGAGCAGTTCTTC
CSPRRVAGVGWDEQFF
>.|TRBD2|TRBJ2-7|TRBV28
TGTGCCAGCAGTTTACCAACCGGACTAGCGGGCCCCTACGAGCAGTACTTC
CASSLPTGLAGPYEQYF
>.|TRBD1|TRBJ2-2|TRBV5-1
TGCGCCAGCAGCTTGGGGGGACAGTTGAACACCGGGGAGCTGTTTTTT
CASSLGGQLNTGELFF
>.|.|TRBJ2-1|TRBV4-3
TGCGCCAGCAGCCTGGGTGTGTTTTCCAATGAGCAGTTCTTC
CASSLGVFSNEQFF
>.|.|TRBJ1-1|TRBV5-8
TGTGCCAGCAGCCCGCTTGCCAGGGCCACTGAAGCTTTCTTT
CASSPLARATEAFF
>.|.|TRBJ2-3|TRBV29-1
TGCAGCGTTGAAGTCCTAGCGCGTTCTTCAGATACGCAGTATTTT
CSVEVLARSSDTQYF
>.|.|TRBJ1-5|TRBV2
TGTGCCAGCAGGCAGGACAATCAGCCCCAGCATTTT
CASRQDNQPQHF
>.|.|TRBJ2-5|TRBV18
TGTGCCAGCTCACCAGAACCAGGGGAGGGAGAGACCCAGTACTTC
CASSPEPGEGETQYF
>.|.|TRBJ2-3|TRBV29-1
TGCAGCGTCGTAGCTAGCACAGATACGCAGTATTTT
CSVVASTDTQYF
>.|TRBD1|TRBJ1-2|TRBV6-5
TGTGCCAGCAGTTACTTAGGGGGCGACGGTGGCTACACCTTC
CASSYLGGDGGYTF
>.|.|TRBJ2-4|TRBV28
TGTGCCAGCGGGGGCCTAACCAAAAACATTCAGTACTTC
CASGGLTKNIQYF
>.|TRBD2|TRBJ2-7|TRBV18
TGTGCCAGCTCACCAGGGGCTAGCGGTACCTACGAGCAGTACTTC
CASSPGASGTYEQYF
>.|.|TRBJ1-2|TRBV2
TGTGCCAGCAGTGAAGTAACCGGGGTTGACTATGGCTACACCTTC
CASSEVTGVDYGYTF
>.|.|TRBJ1-1|TRBV18
TGTGCCAGCTCACCATCTGGCAATTGGGCTTTCTTT
CASSPSGNWAFF
>.|.|TRBJ1-4|TRBV5-6
TGTGCCAGCAGCTTTACCTTTGGGGCAGGGACTAATGAAAAACTGTTTTTT
CASSFTFGAGTNEKLFF
>.|TRBD2|TRBJ2-3|TRBV9
TGTGCCAGCAGCGCCGCGGGAGTGCCCCTAACGCAGTATTTT
CASSAAGVPLTQYF
>once|.|TRBJ2-7|TRBV7-2
TGTGCCAGCAGCTACCGTACAGGGCCCACAGCGGCGCAGTACTTC
CASSYRTGPTAAQYF
>.|TRBD1|TRBJ1-2|TRBV10-3
TGTGCCATCAGGTCAGAGGGGGCAGGCGGCTACACCTTC
CAIRSEGAGGYTF
>.|TRBD2|TRBJ2-3|TRBV18
TGTGCCAGCTCACCATCCCGTAGACTAGCACCGAGCACAGATACGCAGTATTTT
CASSPSRRLAPSTDTQYF
>.|.|TRBJ1-5|TRBV27
TGTGCCAGCAGTTCCCTGTCTCTAAAGCCCCAGCATTTT
CASSSLSLKPQHF
>.|.|TRBJ2-3|TRBV5-1
TGCGCCAGCAACCCAGCGTCCACAGATACGCAGTATTTT
CASNPASTDTQYF
>.|.|TRBJ2-6|TRBV19
TGTGCCAGTAGTATTGACTCTGGGGCCAACGTCCTGACTTTC
CASSIDSGANVLTF
>.|.|TRBJ2-3|TRBV29-1
TGCAGCGTTGGAACTTCTAGCACAGATACGCAGTATTTT
CSVGTSSTDTQYF
>.|.|TRBJ2-2|TRBV6-5
TGTGCCAGCAGTTACTTGTTCCGGACTGGGACCGGGGAGCTGTTTTTT
CASSYLFRTGTGELFF
>.|.|TRBJ2-5|TRBV7-2
TGTGCCAGCAGCTTATACAGGTGGAGGGACCAAGAGACCCAGTACTTC
CASSLYRWRDQETQYF
>.|.|TRBJ2-3|TRBV27
TGTGCCAGCAGATCCAGTAGGACAGATACGCAGTATTTT
CASRSSRTDTQYF
>.|.|TRBJ2-3|TRBV27
TGTGCCAGCAGTTTATCCCGACCTAGAAGCACAGATACGCAGTATTTT
CASSLSRPRSTDTQYF
>.|.|TRBJ1-5|TRBV6-1
TGTGCCAGTTGGACGGGTCGCAATCAGCCCCAGCATTTT
CASWTGRNQPQHF
>.|.|TRBJ1-1|TRBV5-6
TGTGCCAGCAGTCGGGGACGGATGAACACTGAAGCTTTCTTT
CASSRGRMNTEAFF
>.|.|TRBJ1-2|TRBV30
TGTGCCTGGAGTACCCCCCGCCTTGAAGACTATGGCTACACCTTC
CAWSTPRLEDYGYTF
>.|.|TRBJ1-1|TRBV5-6
TGTGCCAGCAGCGAACCGGGACCCCCAAACACTGAAGCTTTCTTT
CASSEPGPPNTEAFF
>.|.|TRBJ2-1|TRBV27
TGTGCCAGCAGTATACAGGGTTTGTCCTACAATGAGCAGTTCTTC
CASSIQGLSYNEQFF
>.|TRBD1|TRBJ2-7|TRBV7-9
TGTGCCACCCGGACAGGGACCTACGAGCAGTACTTC
CATRTGTYEQYF
>.|.|TRBJ2-1|TRBV30
TGTGCCTTCAATGAGCAGTTCTTC
CAFNEQFF
>.|TRBD1|TRBJ1-2|TRBV10-2
TGCGCCAGCATCCGGGACAGGCTTGATGGCTACACCTTC
CASIRDRLDGYTF
>.|TRBD2|TRBJ2-7|TRBV19
TGTGCCAGTAGTATAGGGCCAGGGACTAAGGAGCAGTACTTC
CASSIGPGTKEQYF
>.|.|TRBJ1-2|TRBV30
TGTGCCTGGAAAAGAGCCGACAGAGCTAACTATGGCTACACCTTC
CAWKRADRANYGYTF